The 5 T cell receptor beta chains in this list originate from one sample, sequenced in a study of blood T cell repertoires in COVID-19. Only in-frame clones appear in the TCRdb table, and some are missing; sequencing was by immunoSEQ multiplex PCR. The repertoire holds some 80,000 clones, with approximately 80% as singletons. The specimen sequenced was peripheral blood. These receptor sequences come from a man older than 75 with acute or convalescent COVID-19.

Notes on this clone: Different DNA sequences within this sample yield the same CDR3. The V call is TRBV6-5, the J call TRBJ2-2; TRBD2 is a possible D gene (7 bases). Germline CDR1 reads MNHEY; CDR2 reads SVGAGI. Trimming took off 7 bases at V and 1 base at J, with 10 bases between the two ends. This CDR3 spans 14 amino acids. The DNA of the CDR3 is TGTGCCAGCAAAGGGGGGGTGAACACCGGGGAGCTGTTTTTT. Its protein product is CASKGGVNTGELFF.

V usage is TRBV6-5 and J usage is TRBJ1-1; 8 bases align to TRBD1. The CDR3 consists of 13 residues. The V segment lost 5 bases and the J segment 4 bases; nucleotides outside the gene matches: 3. The germline gives CDR1 MNHEY, CDR2 SVGAGI. DNA of the CDR3: TGTGCCAGCAGTACCACAGGGGGCACTGAAGCTTTCTTT. It is translated as CASSTTGGTEAFF.

This sequence joins TRBV5-1 and TRBJ2-2, with D maybe TRBD2 (6 bases). V dropped 1 base and J dropped 0 bases, with 7 bases sitting between them. Germline CDR1 is SGHRS and CDR2 is YFSETQ. There are 15 residues in the CDR3. CDR3: CASSLLATNTGELFF. The CDR3 nucleotides read TGCGCCAGCAGCTTGCTAGCGACGAACACCGGGGAGCTGTTTTTT.

This sequence joins TRBV20-1 and TRBJ1-2; D gene ambiguous. Germline V lookup: CDR1 DFQATT, CDR2 SNEGSKA (reference sequence). The CDR3 loop spans 11 amino acids. V shed 3 bases and J shed 7 bases, with 9 bases lying between them. The CDR3 spells CSASKKSGYTF. CDR3 coding DNA: TGCAGTGCTAGCAAAAAGAGTGGCTACACCTTC.

This chain uses TRBV19 with TRBJ1-4, with 9 bases identical to TRBD1. CDR1 LNHDA and CDR2 SQIVND come from the germline V gene (reference sequence). V gave up 2 bases and J gave up 0 bases; unmatched junction bases: 1. CDR3 length: 16 amino acids. In DNA form, the CDR3 reads TGTGCCAGTAGTATAAGGACAGGGGCAACTAATGAAAAACTGTTTTTT. Encoded protein: CASSIRTGATNEKLFF.